Listed below are T cell receptor beta chains from one sample, sequenced in a study of OX40 agonist ivuxolimab in advanced cancers. Method: immunoSEQ multiplex PCR; TCRdb's copy keeps in-frame clones and lacks some. The data contain 55,000 to 95,000 clones, almost 90% of them singletons. Sequenced material: CD4+ or CD8+ T cells sorted from blood, taken in a trial of the OX40 agonist ivuxolimab. All receptors derive from an adult with an advanced solid tumor such as melanoma, head and neck, liver or kidney cancer. The CDR3 runs from the conserved cysteine through the conserved F or W. The D gene is left open where the match is weak. For some rows the clone size is stated as once, few or many, or as a class when expanded; others skip it.

>.|TRBJ2-1|TRBV30|.
CAWRGLYNEQFF
TGTGCCTGGAGAGGACTTTACAATGAGCAGTTCTTC
>.|TRBJ1-5|TRBV2|.
CASTKGSGNQPQHF
TGTGCCAGCACCAAGGGGTCAGGGAATCAGCCCCAGCATTTT
>TRBD1|TRBJ2-1|TRBV5-6|once
CASSSRGQGVNNEQFF
TGTGCCAGCAGCTCCCGCGGACAGGGGGTTAACAATGAGCAGTTCTTC
>.|TRBJ1-2|TRBV19|.
CASSPVPGTKYGYTF
TGTGCCAGTAGTCCAGTCCCCGGGACAAAATATGGCTACACCTTC
>.|TRBJ1-1|TRBV25-1|.
CASSERGGGLNTEAFF
TGTGCCAGCAGTGAAAGGGGTGGGGGGCTGAACACTGAAGCTTTCTTT
>TRBD2|TRBJ2-5|TRBV4-2|once
CASSSQGGGEETQYF
TGTGCCAGCAGCTCCCAAGGCGGGGGGGAGGAGACCCAGTACTTC
>.|TRBJ1-1|TRBV30|.
CAWSLQGNTEAFF
TGTGCCTGGAGTCTCCAGGGGAACACTGAAGCTTTCTTT
>TRBD2|TRBJ2-2|TRBV5-1|.
CASSPGLAGASGELFF
TGCGCCAGCAGCCCGGGACTAGCGGGAGCTTCGGGGGAGCTGTTTTTT
>.|TRBJ2-3|TRBV29-1|.
CSVLASTDTQYF
TGCAGCGTTCTAGCTAGCACAGATACGCAGTATTTT
>TRBD2|TRBJ2-2|TRBV5-6|once
CASSSGTLANTGELFF
TGTGCCAGCAGCAGCGGGACTCTCGCGAACACCGGGGAGCTGTTTTTT
>TRBD2|TRBJ2-2|TRBV10-2|once
CATHPRAGGPGELFF
TGCGCCACCCACCCCCGAGCGGGGGGCCCAGGGGAGCTGTTTTTT
>.|TRBJ2-7|TRBV30|.
CAWRAPGYSSYEQYF
TGTGCCTGGAGGGCCCCCGGGTATAGCTCCTACGAGCAGTACTTC
>TRBD1|TRBJ1-1|TRBV7-6|.
CASSKGQGMNTEAFF
TGTGCCAGCAGCAAGGGACAGGGGATGAACACTGAAGCTTTCTTT
>.|TRBJ2-5|TRBV7-2|.
CASSPSNQETQYF
TGTGCCAGCAGCCCTTCCAACCAAGAGACCCAGTACTTC
>TRBD2|TRBJ2-7|TRBV29-1|.
CSVVRLAGEGEQYF
TGCAGCGTTGTTCGGCTAGCGGGGGAGGGCGAGCAGTACTTC
>.|TRBJ2-6|TRBV4-2|.
CASSQGWLATSSGANVLTF
TGTGCCAGCAGCCAAGGTTGGCTAGCGACATCCTCTGGGGCCAACGTCCTGACTTTC
>.|TRBJ1-5|TRBV5-6|once
CASSLGHDYQPQHF
TGTGCCAGCAGCCTGGGGCACGACTATCAGCCCCAGCATTTT